This is a list of T cell receptor beta chains from one sample in a study of shared clonotypes between healthy human individuals. Sequenced by immunoSEQ multiplex PCR; TCRdb stores in-frame clones only, minus some. The data show 1,500,000 or so clones, just under 99% seen once. Sample: naive CD4+ T cells sorted from blood. These receptors all stem from a man aged 25-40 years in good health. CDR3s leave out the opening cysteine and the closing phenylalanine or tryptophan. For some rows the clone size is stated as once, few or many, or as a class when expanded; others skip it.

>.|TRBJ2-1|TRBV19
ASSRRSGKVNEQF
>.|TRBJ2-7|TRBV14
ASSQVRTGPYEQY
>.|TRBJ2-7|TRBV5-6
ASSLPDRGIEQY
>.|TRBJ1-5|TRBV28
ASSKGAGGGRRRQPQH
>.|TRBJ2-2|TRBV11-2
ADGLNTGELF
>.|TRBJ1-4|TRBV2
ASSGDRINEKLF
>.|TRBJ2-7|TRBV6-1
ASSVDPLPLDEQY
>.|TRBJ2-1|TRBV6-1
ASSEMGSSYNEQF
>.|TRBJ2-4|TRBV15
ATSRGFRVPGTSGMLAKNIQY
>.|TRBJ1-1|TRBV18
ASSPLGQGKTEAF
>.|TRBJ2-3|TRBV9
ASSVELLTDTQY
>.|TRBJ2-7|TRBV10-3
AIRQGLLYEQY
>.|TRBJ1-2|TRBV7-9
ASSTQSNYGYT
>.|TRBJ1-5|TRBV28
ASSLRVSSQPQH
>.|TRBJ2-5|TRBV18
ASSRERGAFQETQY
>.|TRBJ1-4|TRBV28
ASMGQGAEKLF
>.|TRBJ2-6|TRBV7-9
ASSHVLPSGANVLI
>.|TRBJ2-1|TRBV5-1
ASSTVSGSYNEQF
>.|TRBJ2-7|TRBV27
ASRRREKFYEQY
>.|TRBJ2-7|TRBV6-5
ASSYFGLAGVGEQY
>once|TRBJ2-3|TRBV19
ASSTDRVRNTQY
>.|TRBJ2-3|TRBV2
ASSENGQVADTQY
>.|TRBJ2-7|TRBV11-2
ASSPASPPYEQY
>.|TRBJ1-5|TRBV18
ASSSSTAYSNQPQH
>.|TRBJ2-1|TRBV19
ASSISPGTSNEQF
>once|TRBJ2-1|TRBV11-3
ASSPGTRDIDEQF
>.|TRBJ2-3|TRBV6-5
ASSRDYTDTQY
>once|TRBJ2-3|TRBV18
ASSPGQRGSDTQY
>.|TRBJ2-2|TRBV11-2
ASSLTSATGELF
>.|TRBJ1-1|TRBV5-1
ASSLVGPEAF
>.|TRBJ2-7|TRBV5-1
ASSSDLPREQY
>.|TRBJ2-6|TRBV7-6
ASSLGQGAPSSGANVLT
>once|TRBJ2-1|TRBV29-1
SVDRGSNEQF
>.|TRBJ1-3|TRBV7-2
ASSLGTLGNTIY
>.|TRBJ1-2|TRBV6-5
ASSLTQTGGYGYT
>.|TRBJ2-1|TRBV5-6
ASSLGGGTQNNEQF
>.|TRBJ2-2|TRBV19
ASSITGAVYTGELF
>.|TRBJ2-3|TRBV13
ASSRGVTTDTQY
>.|TRBJ1-2|TRBV28
ASSFWQGVRYGYT
>.|TRBJ2-1|TRBV5-4
ASRPTANNEQF
>.|TRBJ2-7|TRBV7-9
ASSLTGGEYEQY